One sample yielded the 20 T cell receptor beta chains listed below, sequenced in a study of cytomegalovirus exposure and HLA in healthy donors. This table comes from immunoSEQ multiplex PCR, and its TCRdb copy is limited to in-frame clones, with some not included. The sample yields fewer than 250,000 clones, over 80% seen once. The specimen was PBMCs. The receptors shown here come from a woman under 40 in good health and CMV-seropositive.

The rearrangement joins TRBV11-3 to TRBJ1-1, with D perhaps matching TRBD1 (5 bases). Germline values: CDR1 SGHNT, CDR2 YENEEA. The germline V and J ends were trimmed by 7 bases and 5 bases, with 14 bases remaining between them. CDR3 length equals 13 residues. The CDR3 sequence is CASKHSGPTEAFF. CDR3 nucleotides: TGTGCCAGCAAACATTCAGGGCCTACTGAAGCTTTCTTT.

The CDR3 bases are TGTGCCAGTAGTATAGTACAGGGGAACACTGAAGCTTTCTTT. Its protein is CASSIVQGNTEAFF. V and J are TRBV19 and TRBJ1-1; D is perhaps TRBD1 (6 bases). Trimming pared 1 base from V and 1 base from J, leaving 7 bases between. The length of the CDR3 is 14 residues. Germline CDR1 is LNHDA and CDR2 is SQIVND (reference sequence).

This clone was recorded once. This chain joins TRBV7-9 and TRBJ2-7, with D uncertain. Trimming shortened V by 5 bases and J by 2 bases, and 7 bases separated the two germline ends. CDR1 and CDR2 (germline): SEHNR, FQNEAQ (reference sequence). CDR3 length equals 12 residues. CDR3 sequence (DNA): TGTGCCAGCAGCAAACAGACCTACGAGCAGTACTTC. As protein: CASSKQTYEQYF. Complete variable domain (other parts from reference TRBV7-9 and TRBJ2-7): DTGVSQNPRHKITKRGQNVTFRCDPISEHNRLYWYRQTLGQGPEFLTYFQNEAQLEKSRLLSDRFSAERPKGSFSTLEIQRTEQGDSAMYLCASSKQTYEQYFGPGTRLTVT.

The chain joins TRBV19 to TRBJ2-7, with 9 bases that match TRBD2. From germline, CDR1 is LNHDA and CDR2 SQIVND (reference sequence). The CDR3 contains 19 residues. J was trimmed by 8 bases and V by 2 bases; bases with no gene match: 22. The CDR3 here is CASSITLFGLAGTPRKQYF. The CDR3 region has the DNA TGTGCCAGTAGTATAACCCTCTTCGGGCTAGCGGGAACCCCGCGGAAGCAGTACTTC.

CDR3 bases: TGTGCCAGCAGCAAATTTCGGGGAGTGTACGGCTACGAGCAGTACTTC. It codes for CASSKFRGVYGYEQYF. The chain recombines TRBV14 with TRBJ2-7, with D perhaps TRBD2 (5 bases). The germline V and J ends were trimmed by 5 bases and 3 bases, with 20 bases remaining between them. CDR1 and CDR2 (germline): SGHDN, FVKESK. There are 16 residues in the CDR3.

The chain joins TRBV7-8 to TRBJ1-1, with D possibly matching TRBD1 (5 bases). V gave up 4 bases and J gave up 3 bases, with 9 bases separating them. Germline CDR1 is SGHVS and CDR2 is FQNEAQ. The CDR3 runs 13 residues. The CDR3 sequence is CASSSLRDTEAFF. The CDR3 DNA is TGTGCCAGCAGCTCACTCAGGGACACTGAAGCTTTCTTT. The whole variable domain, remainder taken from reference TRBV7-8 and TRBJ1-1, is GAGVSQSPRYKVAKRGQDVALRCDPISGHVSLFWYQQALGQGPEFLTYFQNEAQLDKSGLPSDRFFAERPEGSVSTLKIQRTQQEDSAVYLCASSSLRDTEAFFGQGTRLTVV.

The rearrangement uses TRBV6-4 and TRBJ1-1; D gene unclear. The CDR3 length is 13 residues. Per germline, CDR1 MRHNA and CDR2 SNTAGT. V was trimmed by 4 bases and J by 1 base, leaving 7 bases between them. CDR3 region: CASSVAENTEAFF. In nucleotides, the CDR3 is TGTGCCAGCAGTGTAGCAGAGAACACTGAAGCTTTCTTT.

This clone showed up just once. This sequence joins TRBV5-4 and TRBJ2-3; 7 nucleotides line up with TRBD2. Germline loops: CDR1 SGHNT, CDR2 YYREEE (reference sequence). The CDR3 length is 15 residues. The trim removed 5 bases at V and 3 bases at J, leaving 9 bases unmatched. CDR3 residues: CASRLAREETDTQYF. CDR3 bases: TGTGCCAGCAGACTGGCTCGGGAGGAGACAGATACGCAGTATTTT.

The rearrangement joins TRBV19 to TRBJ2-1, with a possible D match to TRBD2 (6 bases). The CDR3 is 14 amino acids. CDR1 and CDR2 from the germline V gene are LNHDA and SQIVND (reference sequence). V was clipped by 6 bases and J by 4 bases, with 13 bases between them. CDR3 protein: CASSRDLTYNEQFF. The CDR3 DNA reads TGTGCCAGTAGCCGGGACTTGACTTACAATGAGCAGTTCTTC.

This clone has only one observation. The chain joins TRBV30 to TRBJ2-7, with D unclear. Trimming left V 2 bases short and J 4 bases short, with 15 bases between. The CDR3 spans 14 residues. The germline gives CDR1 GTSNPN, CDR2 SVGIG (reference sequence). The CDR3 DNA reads TGTGCCTGGAGTCCCGGGCCGCCGTTTTACGAGCAGTACTTC. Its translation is CAWSPGPPFYEQYF. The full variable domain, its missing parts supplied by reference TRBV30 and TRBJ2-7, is SQTIHQWPATLVQPVGSPLSLECTVEGTSNPNLYWYRQAAGRGLQLLFYSVGIGQISSEVPQNLSASRPQDRQFILSSKKLLLSDSGFYLCAWSPGPPFYEQYFGPGTRLTVT.

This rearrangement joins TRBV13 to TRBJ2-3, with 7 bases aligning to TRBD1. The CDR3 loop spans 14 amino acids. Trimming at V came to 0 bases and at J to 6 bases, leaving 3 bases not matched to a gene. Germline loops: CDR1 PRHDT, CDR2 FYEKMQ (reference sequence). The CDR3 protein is CASSLGGTVDTQYF. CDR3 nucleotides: TGTGCCAGCAGCTTAGGAGGGACAGTCGATACGCAGTATTTT.

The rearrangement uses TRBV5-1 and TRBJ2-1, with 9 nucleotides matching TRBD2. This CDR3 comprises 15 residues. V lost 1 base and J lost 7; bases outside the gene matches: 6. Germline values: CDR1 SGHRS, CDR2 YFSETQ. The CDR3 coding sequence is TGCGCCAGCAGCTTGCAGGCGGGAGGGCCTAATGAGCAGTTCTTC. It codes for CASSLQAGGPNEQFF.

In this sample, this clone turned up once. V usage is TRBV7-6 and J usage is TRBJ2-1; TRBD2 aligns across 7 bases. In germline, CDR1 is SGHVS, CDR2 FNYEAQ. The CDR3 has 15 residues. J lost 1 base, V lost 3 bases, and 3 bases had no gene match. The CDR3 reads CASSLVAGSYNEQFF. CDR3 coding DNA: TGTGCCAGCAGCTTGGTAGCGGGTTCCTACAATGAGCAGTTCTTC.

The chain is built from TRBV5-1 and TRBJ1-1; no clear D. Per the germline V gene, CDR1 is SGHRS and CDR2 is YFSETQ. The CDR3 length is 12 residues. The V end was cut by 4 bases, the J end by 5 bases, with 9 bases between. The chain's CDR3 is CASSPPGTEAFF. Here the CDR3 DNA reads TGCGCCAGCAGCCCCCCGGGAACTGAAGCTTTCTTT.

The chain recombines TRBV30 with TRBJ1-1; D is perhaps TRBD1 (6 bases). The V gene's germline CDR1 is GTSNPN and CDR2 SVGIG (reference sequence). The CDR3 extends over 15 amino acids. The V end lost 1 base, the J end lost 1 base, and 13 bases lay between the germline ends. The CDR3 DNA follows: TGTGCCTGGAGTGAAGCGGGACAAGCGAACACTGAAGCTTTCTTT. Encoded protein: CAWSEAGQANTEAFF.

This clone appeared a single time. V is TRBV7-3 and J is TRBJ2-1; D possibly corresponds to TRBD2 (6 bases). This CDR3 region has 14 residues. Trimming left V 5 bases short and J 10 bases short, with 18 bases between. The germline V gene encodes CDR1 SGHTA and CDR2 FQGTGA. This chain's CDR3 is CASSPTPSEVEQFF. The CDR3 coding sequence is TGTGCCAGCAGCCCCACTCCTAGCGAAGTGGAGCAGTTCTTC.

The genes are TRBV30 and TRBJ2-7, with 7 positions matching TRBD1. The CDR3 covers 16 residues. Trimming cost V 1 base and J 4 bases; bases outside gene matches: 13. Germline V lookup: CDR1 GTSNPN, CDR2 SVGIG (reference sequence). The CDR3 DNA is TGTGCCTGGAGTGGTCTCGACAGGGCGTTTATGTACGAGCAGTACTTC. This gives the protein CAWSGLDRAFMYEQYF.

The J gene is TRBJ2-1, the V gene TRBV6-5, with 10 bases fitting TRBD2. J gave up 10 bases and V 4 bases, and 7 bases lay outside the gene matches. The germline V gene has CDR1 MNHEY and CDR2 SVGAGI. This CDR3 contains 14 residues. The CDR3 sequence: CASSSASGRAEQFF. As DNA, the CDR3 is TGTGCCAGCAGTTCGGCTAGCGGGAGAGCGGAGCAGTTCTTC.

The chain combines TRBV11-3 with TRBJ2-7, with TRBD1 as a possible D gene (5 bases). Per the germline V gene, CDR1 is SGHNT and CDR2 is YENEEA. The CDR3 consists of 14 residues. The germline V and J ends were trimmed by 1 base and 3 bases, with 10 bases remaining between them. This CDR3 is CASSLGWGNYEQYF. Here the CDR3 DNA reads TGTGCCAGCAGCTTAGGATGGGGCAACTACGAGCAGTACTTC.

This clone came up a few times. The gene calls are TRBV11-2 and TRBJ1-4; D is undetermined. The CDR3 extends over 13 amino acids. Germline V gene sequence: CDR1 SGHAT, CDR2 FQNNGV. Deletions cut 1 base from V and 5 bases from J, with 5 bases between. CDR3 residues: CASSLVGNEKLFF. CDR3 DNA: TGTGCCAGCAGCTTAGTAGGGAATGAAAAACTGTTTTTT.